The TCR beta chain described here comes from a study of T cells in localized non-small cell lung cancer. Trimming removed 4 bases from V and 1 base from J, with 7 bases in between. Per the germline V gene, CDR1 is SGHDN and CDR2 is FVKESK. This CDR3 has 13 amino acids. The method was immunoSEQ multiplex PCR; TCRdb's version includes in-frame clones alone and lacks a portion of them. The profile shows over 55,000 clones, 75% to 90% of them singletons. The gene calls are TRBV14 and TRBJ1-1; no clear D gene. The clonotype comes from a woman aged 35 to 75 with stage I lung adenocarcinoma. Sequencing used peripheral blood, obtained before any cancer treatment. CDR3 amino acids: CASSLQRNTEAFF. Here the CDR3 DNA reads TGTGCCAGCAGCCTGCAGAGGAACACTGAAGCTTTCTTT.